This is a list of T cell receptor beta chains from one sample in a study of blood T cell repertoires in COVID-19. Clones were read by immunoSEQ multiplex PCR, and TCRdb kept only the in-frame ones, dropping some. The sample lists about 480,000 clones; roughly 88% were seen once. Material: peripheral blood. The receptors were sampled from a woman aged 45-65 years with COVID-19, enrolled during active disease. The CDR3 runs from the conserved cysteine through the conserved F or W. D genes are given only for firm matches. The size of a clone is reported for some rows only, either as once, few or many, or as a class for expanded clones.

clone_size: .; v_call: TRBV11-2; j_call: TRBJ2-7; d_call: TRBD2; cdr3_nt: TGTGCCAGCAGCTTAGGCCCGACTAGCGGATGGGGCTACGAAGGGCAGTACTTC; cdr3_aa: CASSLGPTSGWGYEGQYF
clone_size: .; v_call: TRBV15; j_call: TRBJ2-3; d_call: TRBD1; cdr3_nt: TGTGCCACCAGCCAGGACAGGGGAGATACGCAGTATTTT; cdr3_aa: CATSQDRGDTQYF
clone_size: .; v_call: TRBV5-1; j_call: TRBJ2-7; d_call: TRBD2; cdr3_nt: TGCGCCAGCAGCTCCCTCAGCGGGGGTAGATACGAGCAGTACTTC; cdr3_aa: CASSSLSGGRYEQYF
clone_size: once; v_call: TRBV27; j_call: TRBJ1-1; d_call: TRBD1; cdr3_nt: TGTGCCAGCAGTTGGGGACAGGCCCTGAACACTGAAGCTTTCTTT; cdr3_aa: CASSWGQALNTEAFF
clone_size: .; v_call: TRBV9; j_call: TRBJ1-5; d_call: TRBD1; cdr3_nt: TGTGCCAGCAGCGTAGATACAGGGGGCAACGGTCAGCCCCAGCATTTT; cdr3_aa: CASSVDTGGNGQPQHF
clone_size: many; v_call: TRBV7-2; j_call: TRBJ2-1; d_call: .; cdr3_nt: TGTGCCAGCAGCTTATGGGGCCAACCCAACAATGAGCAGTTCTTC; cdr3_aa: CASSLWGQPNNEQFF
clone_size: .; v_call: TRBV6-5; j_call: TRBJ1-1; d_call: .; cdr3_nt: TGTGCCAGCAGTTACTTTGGCCCGAACACTGAAGCTTTCTTT; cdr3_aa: CASSYFGPNTEAFF
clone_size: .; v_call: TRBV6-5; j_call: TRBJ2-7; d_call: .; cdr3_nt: TGTGCCAGCAGTTTAGACAGATACGAGCAGTACTTC; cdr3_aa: CASSLDRYEQYF
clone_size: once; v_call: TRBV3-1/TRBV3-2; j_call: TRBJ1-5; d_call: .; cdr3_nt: TGTGCCAGCAGCCAAGATGGCAGGCAGGGAGGCGATCAGCCCCAGCATTTT; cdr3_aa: CASSQDGRQGGDQPQHF
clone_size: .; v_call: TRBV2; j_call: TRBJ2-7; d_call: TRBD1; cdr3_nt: TGTGCCAGCAGTCGGGACAGGGGACTGGACGAGCAGTACTTC; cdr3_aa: CASSRDRGLDEQYF
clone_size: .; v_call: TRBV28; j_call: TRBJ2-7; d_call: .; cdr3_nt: TGTGCCAGCAGCCCGGGGAGGTCCTACGAGCAGTACTTC; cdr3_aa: CASSPGRSYEQYF
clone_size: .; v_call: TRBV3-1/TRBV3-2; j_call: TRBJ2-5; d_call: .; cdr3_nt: TGTGCCAGCAGCCAAGCCTCCTCCCAAGAGACCCAGTACTTC; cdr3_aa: CASSQASSQETQYF
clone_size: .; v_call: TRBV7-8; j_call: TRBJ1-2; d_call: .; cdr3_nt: TGTGCCAGCAGCTTAGAAGTGGGCTTTTATGGCTACACCTTC; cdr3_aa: CASSLEVGFYGYTF
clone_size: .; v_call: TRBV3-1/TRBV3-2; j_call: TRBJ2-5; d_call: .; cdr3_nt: TGTGCCAGCAGCTTTGTTGGGCAGGGGGAGACCCAGTACTTC; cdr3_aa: CASSFVGQGETQYF
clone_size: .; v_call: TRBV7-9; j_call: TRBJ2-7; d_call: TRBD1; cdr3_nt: TGTGCCAGCATCCCAAGGGACAGGAACTACGAGCAGTACTTC; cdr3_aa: CASIPRDRNYEQYF
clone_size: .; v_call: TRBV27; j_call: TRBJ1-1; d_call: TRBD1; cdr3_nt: TGTGCCAGCAGGCCTGACAGGGGAGGGGGTGAAGCTTTCTTT; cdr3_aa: CASRPDRGGGEAFF
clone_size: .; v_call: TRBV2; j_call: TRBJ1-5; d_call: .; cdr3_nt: TGTGCCAGCAGTGTGGCAGGGAATCAGCCCCAGCATTTT; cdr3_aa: CASSVAGNQPQHF